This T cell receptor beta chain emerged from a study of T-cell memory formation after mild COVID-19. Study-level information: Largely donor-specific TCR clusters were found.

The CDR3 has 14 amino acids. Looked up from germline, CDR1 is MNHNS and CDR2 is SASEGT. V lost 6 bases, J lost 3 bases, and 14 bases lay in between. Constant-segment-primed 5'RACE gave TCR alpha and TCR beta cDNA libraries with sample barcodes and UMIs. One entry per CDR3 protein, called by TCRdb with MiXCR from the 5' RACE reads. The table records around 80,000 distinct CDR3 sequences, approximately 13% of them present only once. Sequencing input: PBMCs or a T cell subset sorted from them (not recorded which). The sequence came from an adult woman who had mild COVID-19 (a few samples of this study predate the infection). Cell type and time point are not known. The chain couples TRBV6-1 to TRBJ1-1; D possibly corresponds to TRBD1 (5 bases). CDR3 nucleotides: TGTGCCAGCAGCAGGGCAGCCTCCTACACTGAAGCTTTCTTT. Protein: CASSRAASYTEAFF.